This T cell receptor (beta chain) was sequenced during a study of OX40 agonist ivuxolimab in advanced cancers. Study-wide background: Patients were infused with ivuxolimab every 2 weeks at 0.01 to 10 mg/kg. It was permissible to have had prior anti-PD-1, anti-PD-L1 or anti-CTLA-4 therapy, and about 40% had some.

Clones were sequenced by immunoSEQ multiplex PCR, and TCRdb holds only the in-frame ones, with some missing. Among approximately 80,000 clones listed, around 85% were seen once. Germline V gene data show CDR1 as SNHLY and CDR2 as FYNNEI. This CDR3 has 15 amino acids. Trimming cost V 7 bases and J 2 bases, with 17 bases left between them. The material sequenced was CD4+ or CD8+ T cells sorted from blood, taken in a trial of the OX40 agonist ivuxolimab. The chain has TRBV2 and TRBJ1-1; unclear D gene. The receptor's source is an adult with an advanced solid tumor such as melanoma, head and neck, liver or kidney cancer. This chain's CDR3 is CASTEGTGTNTEAFF. For the CDR3, the DNA is TGTGCCAGCACCGAGGGTACGGGAACAAACACTGAAGCTTTCTTT. Full variable domain (remainder filled in from reference TRBV2 and TRBJ1-1): EPEVTQTPSHQVTQMGQEVILRCVPISNHLYFYWYRQILGQKVEFLVSFYNNEISEKSEIFDDQFSVERPDGSNFTLKIRSTKLEDSAMYFCASTEGTGTNTEAFFGQGTRLTVV.